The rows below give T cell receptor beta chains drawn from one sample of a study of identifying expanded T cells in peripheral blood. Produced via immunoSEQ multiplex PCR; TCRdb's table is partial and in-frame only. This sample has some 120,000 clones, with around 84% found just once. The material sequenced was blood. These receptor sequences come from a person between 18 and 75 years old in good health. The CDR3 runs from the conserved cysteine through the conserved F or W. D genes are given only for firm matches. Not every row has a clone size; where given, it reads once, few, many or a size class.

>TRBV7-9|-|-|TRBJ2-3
TGTGCCAGCAGCTTAGGATCTGGCGGGGAACAAGATACGCAGTATTTT
CASSLGSGGEQDTQYF
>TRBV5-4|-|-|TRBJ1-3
TGTGCCAGCAGCTTGAGGTCGGGTAGCTCTGGAAACACCATATATTTT
CASSLRSGSSGNTIYF
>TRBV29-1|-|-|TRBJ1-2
TGCAGCGTTGAAGACAGGGTTTACCCAAACTATGGCTACACCTTC
CSVEDRVYPNYGYTF
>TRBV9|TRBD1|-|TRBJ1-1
TGTGCCAGCAGCGTAGGGGACAGGCCAAGCGGAGCTTTCTTT
CASSVGDRPSGAFF
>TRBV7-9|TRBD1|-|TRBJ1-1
TGTGCCAGCAGAACGACAGGGTTCACTGAAGCTTTCTTT
CASRTTGFTEAFF
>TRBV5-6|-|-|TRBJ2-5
TGTGCCAGCGAATCGGCGACAGAAGAGACCCAGTACTTC
CASESATEETQYF
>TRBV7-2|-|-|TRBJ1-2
TGTGCCAGCAGCCCCCCCCAGCTCCCAGGAGCCCACTATGGCTACACCTTC
CASSPPQLPGAHYGYTF
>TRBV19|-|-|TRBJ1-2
TGTGCCAGTACTATTTTGGGGCAGGGCTATGGCTACACCTTC
CASTILGQGYGYTF
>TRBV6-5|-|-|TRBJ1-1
TGTGCCAGCAGTTACTCAGGGGGGCGCACTGAAGCTTTCTTT
CASSYSGGRTEAFF
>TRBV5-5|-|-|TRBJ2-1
TGTGCCAGCAGCTTGCGCTGGGAAGCCTACAATGAGCAGTTCTTC
CASSLRWEAYNEQFF
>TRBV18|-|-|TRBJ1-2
TGTGCCAGCTCCCAGATGCCTTCGAGGACCGTCTCGGGGGATGGCTACACCTTC
CASSQMPSRTVSGDGYTF
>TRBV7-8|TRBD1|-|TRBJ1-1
TGTGCCAGCAGCTCACCCGCAGTAGAAGGCGGTGGGACAGCAGCTTTCTTT
CASSSPAVEGGGTAAFF
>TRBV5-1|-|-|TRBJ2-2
TGCGCCAGCAGCCCCACAGGGCCTTACACCGGGGAGCTGTTTTTT
CASSPTGPYTGELFF
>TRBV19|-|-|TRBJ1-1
TGTGCCAGTAGCCCGGGGAGTGGAGCTGAAGCTTTCTTT
CASSPGSGAEAFF
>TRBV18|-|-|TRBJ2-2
TGTGCCAGCTCACCACAGGGGAAGTTTATCACCGGGGAGCTGTTTTTT
CASSPQGKFITGELFF
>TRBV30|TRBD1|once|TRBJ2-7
TGTGCCTGCAGTGACAGGGACGAGCAGTACTTC
CACSDRDEQYF
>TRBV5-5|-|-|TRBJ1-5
TGTGCCAGCAGCTTGGCTCTTTTTTCAGGGGACAATCAGCCCCAGCATTTT
CASSLALFSGDNQPQHF